This T cell receptor beta chain comes out of a study of blood T cells in healthy people across ages. The CDR3 spans 12 residues. Germline CDR1 is DFQATT and CDR2 is SNEGSKA (reference sequence). Regarding this clonotype: Antigen unknown.

Whole-study findings and limits: Aged donors had fewer naive CD4+ cells and lower diversity than long-lived donors.

A J-beta primer mix and a sample-barcoded 5' primer were used in a second PCR of roughly 6 to 12 cycles. MiXCR was run by TCRdb on the 5' RACE reads, yielding one entry per CDR3 protein. The data contain 1.4 million to 1.5 million distinct CDR3 sequences, about 40% of them singletons. The clonotype originates from a woman between 18 and 29 years old in good health. This chain joins TRBV20-1 and TRBJ2-4, with D tentatively TRBD1 (6 bases). The J call may be faulty, since TRBJ2-7 better matches the DNA end. The specimen sequenced was blood. The CDR3 reads CSVRQGQDEQYF. The CDR3 DNA reads as TGCAGTGTACGGCAGGGGCAAGACGAGCAGTACTTC.